These T cell receptor beta chains were read from a single sample in a study of cytotoxic CD8 clonotypes in ibrutinib-treated CLL. Method: immunoSEQ multiplex PCR; TCRdb's copy keeps in-frame clones and lacks some. The sample lists fewer than 35,000 clones, roughly three quarters seen once, with roughly 25% in the top ten. Sequences were derived from PBMCs, sampled before ibrutinib treatment. These receptors all stem from a human donor with chronic lymphocytic leukemia. The CDR3 runs from the conserved cysteine through the conserved F or W. Fields, in order: D gene, J gene, clone size, V gene, CDR3 protein, CDR3 DNA. A D gene is named only where the DNA matches it firmly. Clone size, where shown, is once, few, many, or a class for clones that have expanded.

d_call: .
j_call: TRBJ2-3
clone_size: once
v_call: TRBV7-2
cdr3_aa: CASSRTNLQGTQYF
cdr3_nt: TGTGCCAGCAGTCGGACCAACCTACAGGGTACGCAGTATTTT

d_call: .
j_call: TRBJ2-5
clone_size: .
v_call: TRBV11-1
cdr3_aa: CASSLAGPETQYF
cdr3_nt: TGTGCCAGCAGCTTGGCAGGCCCAGAGACCCAGTACTTC

d_call: TRBD1
j_call: TRBJ2-1
clone_size: once
v_call: TRBV19
cdr3_aa: CAVGRQGVNEQFF
cdr3_nt: TGTGCCGTCGGAAGACAGGGAGTGAATGAGCAGTTCTTC

d_call: .
j_call: TRBJ2-6
clone_size: few
v_call: TRBV6-5
cdr3_aa: CASSYSGAGANVLTF
cdr3_nt: TGTGCCAGCAGTTACTCTGGCGCTGGGGCCAACGTCCTGACTTTC

d_call: .
j_call: TRBJ2-3
clone_size: .
v_call: TRBV30
cdr3_aa: CAWNGQSTDTQYF
cdr3_nt: TGTGCCTGGAACGGGCAGAGCACAGATACGCAGTATTTT

d_call: TRBD1
j_call: TRBJ2-7
clone_size: .
v_call: TRBV2
cdr3_aa: CASSESGGQGWQYF
cdr3_nt: TGTGCCAGCAGTGAAAGTGGGGGACAGGGATGGCAGTACTTC

d_call: .
j_call: TRBJ1-5
clone_size: .
v_call: TRBV10-1
cdr3_aa: CANTDGGKICGNQPQHF
cdr3_nt: TGCGCCAACACTGACGGGGGGAAGATCTGCGGCAATCAGCCCCAGCATTTT

d_call: .
j_call: TRBJ2-7
clone_size: .
v_call: TRBV28
cdr3_aa: CASEEGVTYEQYF
cdr3_nt: TGTGCCAGCGAGGAGGGGGTAACCTACGAGCAGTACTTC

d_call: .
j_call: TRBJ1-1
clone_size: .
v_call: TRBV2
cdr3_aa: CASKRRAVNTEAFF
cdr3_nt: TGTGCCAGCAAGAGGAGGGCAGTGAACACTGAAGCTTTCTTT

d_call: TRBD2
j_call: TRBJ2-7
clone_size: .
v_call: TRBV6-6
cdr3_aa: CASSYSTSGGLEQYF
cdr3_nt: TGTGCCAGCAGTTACTCGACTAGCGGGGGACTCGAGCAGTACTTC

d_call: TRBD2
j_call: TRBJ2-1
clone_size: .
v_call: TRBV30
cdr3_aa: CAWRELAYNEQFF
cdr3_nt: TGTGCCTGGAGAGAACTAGCGTACAATGAGCAGTTCTTC

d_call: TRBD2
j_call: TRBJ2-7
clone_size: medium-sized
v_call: TRBV10-3
cdr3_aa: CAISTSGGNYEQYF
cdr3_nt: TGTGCCATCAGTACTAGCGGGGGGAACTACGAGCAGTACTTC

d_call: TRBD1
j_call: TRBJ2-7
clone_size: .
v_call: TRBV7-9
cdr3_aa: CASSRGQGNFAYEQYF
cdr3_nt: TGTGCCAGCAGCAGGGGACAGGGGAATTTTGCCTACGAGCAGTACTTC

d_call: TRBD2
j_call: TRBJ2-5
clone_size: .
v_call: TRBV19
cdr3_aa: CASSGTSALQETQYF
cdr3_nt: TGTGCCAGTAGTGGGACTAGCGCGCTACAAGAGACCCAGTACTTC

d_call: TRBD1
j_call: TRBJ1-4
clone_size: .
v_call: TRBV15
cdr3_aa: CATSSPTGGNEKLFF
cdr3_nt: TGTGCCACCAGCTCCCCGACAGGGGGAAACGAAAAACTGTTTTTT

d_call: .
j_call: TRBJ1-2
clone_size: .
v_call: TRBV6-5
cdr3_aa: CASSTRTANYGYTF
cdr3_nt: TGTGCCAGCAGTACACGGACAGCAAACTATGGCTACACCTTC

d_call: .
j_call: TRBJ1-5
clone_size: .
v_call: TRBV27
cdr3_aa: CASRPRVNQPQHF
cdr3_nt: TGTGCCAGCAGGCCCAGGGTAAATCAGCCCCAGCATTTT

d_call: TRBD1
j_call: TRBJ1-2
clone_size: .
v_call: TRBV6-5
cdr3_aa: CASSYSKAGGYGYTF
cdr3_nt: TGTGCCAGCAGTTACTCGAAGGCAGGGGGCTATGGCTACACCTTC

d_call: .
j_call: TRBJ2-3
clone_size: .
v_call: TRBV7-9
cdr3_aa: CASSLDTQYF
cdr3_nt: TGTGCCAGCTCCCTAGATACGCAGTATTTT

d_call: .
j_call: TRBJ2-7
clone_size: few
v_call: TRBV27
cdr3_aa: CASKDSGSSYEQYF
cdr3_nt: TGTGCCAGCAAAGACAGTGGGAGCTCCTACGAGCAGTACTTC

d_call: TRBD1
j_call: TRBJ1-5
clone_size: .
v_call: TRBV28
cdr3_aa: CASSLSGQYQPQHF
cdr3_nt: TGTGCCAGCAGTTTGTCGGGACAGTATCAGCCCCAGCATTTT

d_call: .
j_call: TRBJ1-2
clone_size: .
v_call: TRBV27
cdr3_aa: CASSPPPGEYFYGYTF
cdr3_nt: TGTGCCAGCAGTCCCCCCCCTGGGGAATACTTCTATGGCTACACCTTC

d_call: .
j_call: TRBJ1-1
clone_size: .
v_call: TRBV11-2
cdr3_aa: CASNVAGPEAFF
cdr3_nt: TGTGCCAGCAACGTCGCGGGCCCTGAAGCTTTCTTT

d_call: TRBD1
j_call: TRBJ2-1
clone_size: .
v_call: TRBV14
cdr3_aa: CASSQDMGRGNEQFF
cdr3_nt: TGTGCCAGCAGCCAAGATATGGGCAGGGGGAATGAGCAGTTCTTC

d_call: .
j_call: TRBJ2-3
clone_size: .
v_call: TRBV6-5
cdr3_aa: CASRSTDTQYF
cdr3_nt: TGTGCCAGCAGGTCGACAGATACGCAGTATTTT

d_call: .
j_call: TRBJ2-3
clone_size: once
v_call: TRBV7-9
cdr3_aa: CASSLAWGQRDVTQYF
cdr3_nt: TGTGCCAGCAGCTTAGCCTGGGGGCAGCGGGACGTTACGCAGTATTTT

d_call: .
j_call: TRBJ1-6
clone_size: few
v_call: TRBV5-6
cdr3_aa: CASSLGRAPYSSPLHF
cdr3_nt: TGTGCCAGCAGCTTGGGCCGAGCTCCCTACAGTTCACCCCTCCACTTT

d_call: TRBD1
j_call: TRBJ1-5
clone_size: .
v_call: TRBV28
cdr3_aa: CASSSPGQGLNQPQHF
cdr3_nt: TGTGCCAGCAGTTCTCCGGGACAGGGTTTGAATCAGCCCCAGCATTTT

d_call: .
j_call: TRBJ1-5
clone_size: .
v_call: TRBV10-1
cdr3_aa: CASSEGGCNQPQHF
cdr3_nt: TGCGCCAGCAGTGAAGGCGGATGCAATCAGCCCCAGCATTTT

d_call: TRBD2
j_call: TRBJ2-7
clone_size: few
v_call: TRBV5-1
cdr3_aa: CASSPQMSGTTAYEQYF
cdr3_nt: TGCGCCAGCAGCCCCCAAATGAGCGGGACCACGGCTTACGAGCAGTACTTC

d_call: .
j_call: TRBJ2-1
clone_size: .
v_call: TRBV30
cdr3_aa: CAWSVGRVRVNEQFF
cdr3_nt: TGTGCCTGGAGTGTAGGCAGGGTACGAGTCAATGAGCAGTTCTTC

d_call: TRBD1
j_call: TRBJ1-2
clone_size: .
v_call: TRBV5-6
cdr3_aa: CASSLWTGGGYTF
cdr3_nt: TGTGCCAGCAGCTTGTGGACAGGGGGAGGCTACACCTTC

d_call: .
j_call: TRBJ1-2
clone_size: few
v_call: TRBV27
cdr3_aa: CASSPKLLGTQGYTF
cdr3_nt: TGTGCCAGCAGTCCGAAATTGTTGGGGACTCAGGGCTACACCTTC

d_call: TRBD2
j_call: TRBJ2-3
clone_size: medium-sized
v_call: TRBV10-3
cdr3_aa: CAISESIVGTMRYF
cdr3_nt: TGTGCCATCAGTGAGTCGATAGTTGGGACTATGAGGTATTTT

d_call: .
j_call: TRBJ1-4
clone_size: .
v_call: TRBV5-6
cdr3_aa: CASSQGKGNPTNEKLFF
cdr3_nt: TGTGCCAGCAGCCAGGGCAAGGGGAACCCAACTAATGAAAAACTGTTTTTT

d_call: .
j_call: TRBJ1-5
clone_size: .
v_call: TRBV21-1
cdr3_aa: CASSKGVWGQGTFCQPQHF
cdr3_nt: .

d_call: .
j_call: TRBJ2-7
clone_size: .
v_call: TRBV28
cdr3_aa: CASKRSGEQYF
cdr3_nt: TGTGCCAGCAAACGATCTGGAGAGCAGTACTTC

d_call: .
j_call: TRBJ2-3
clone_size: .
v_call: TRBV6-1
cdr3_aa: CASSEVSGNTQYF
cdr3_nt: TGTGCCAGCAGTGAAGTATCAGGGAATACGCAGTATTTT

d_call: TRBD1
j_call: TRBJ2-1
clone_size: few
v_call: TRBV6-5
cdr3_aa: CASSYSRDRDNNEQFF
cdr3_nt: TGTGCCAGCAGTTACTCACGGGACAGGGATAACAATGAGCAGTTCTTC